This T cell receptor (beta chain) was retrieved from a study of graft-versus-host responses after intestinal transplantation. In the study overall: Recipients across the board were started on anti-thymocyte globulin induction, then kept on tacrolimus and steroids for two to three years.

Some clones are missing from TCRdb's copy, which holds only in-frame ones; the method was immunoSEQ multiplex PCR. The sample shows about 120,000 clones, 85% to 95% of them seen only once. Findings of the study overall: Allografts of patients with graft-donor T cell macrochimerism showed high graft-versus-host to host-versus-graft clone ratios. Circulating GvH clones peaking coincided with falling HvG clones soon after transplant.

This CDR3 has 15 residues. From germline, CDR1 is SGHTA and CDR2 FQGTGA. J gave up 6 bases and V 3 bases, and 3 bases lay outside the gene matches. A remark on this clone: Antigen specificity is unknown.

This sample comprised unstimulated CD4+ T cells sorted from spleen or lymph node cells, obtained before transplant. The receptor was isolated from a human donor who was the organ donor for an intestinal transplant. The chain employs TRBV7-3 and TRBJ2-1; 12 bases agree with TRBD2. Here the CDR3 reads CASSLTSGRGNEQFF. The DNA for the CDR3 is TGTGCCAGCAGCTTGACTAGCGGGAGAGGCAATGAGCAGTTCTTC.